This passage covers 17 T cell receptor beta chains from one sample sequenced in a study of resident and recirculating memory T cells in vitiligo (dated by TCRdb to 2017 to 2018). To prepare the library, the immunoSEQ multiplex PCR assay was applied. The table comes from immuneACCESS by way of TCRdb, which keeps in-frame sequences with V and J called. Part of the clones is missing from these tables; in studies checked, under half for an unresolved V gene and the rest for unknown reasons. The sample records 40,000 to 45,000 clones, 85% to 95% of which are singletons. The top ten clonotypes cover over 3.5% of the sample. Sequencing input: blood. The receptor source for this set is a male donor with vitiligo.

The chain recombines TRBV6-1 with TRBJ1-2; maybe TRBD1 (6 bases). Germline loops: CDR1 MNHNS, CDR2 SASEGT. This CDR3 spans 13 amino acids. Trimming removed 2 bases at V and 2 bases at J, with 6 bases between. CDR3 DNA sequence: TGTGCCAGCAGTGAACAGGGGAACTATGGCTACACCTTC. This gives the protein CASSEQGNYGYTF.

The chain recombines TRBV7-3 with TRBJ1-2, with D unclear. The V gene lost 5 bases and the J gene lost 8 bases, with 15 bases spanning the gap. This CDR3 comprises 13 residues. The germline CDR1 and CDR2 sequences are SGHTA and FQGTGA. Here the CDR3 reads CASSPDGLGGYTF. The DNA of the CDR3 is TGTGCCAGCAGCCCCGACGGGTTAGGCGGCTACACCTTC.

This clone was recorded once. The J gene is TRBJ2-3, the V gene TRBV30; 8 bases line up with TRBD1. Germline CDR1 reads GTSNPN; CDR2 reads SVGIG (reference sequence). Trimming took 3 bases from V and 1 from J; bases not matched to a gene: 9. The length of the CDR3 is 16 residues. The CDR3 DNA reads TGTGCCTGGAGCAACAGGGGGATGAAGGGCACAGATACGCAGTATTTT. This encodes CAWSNRGMKGTDTQYF.

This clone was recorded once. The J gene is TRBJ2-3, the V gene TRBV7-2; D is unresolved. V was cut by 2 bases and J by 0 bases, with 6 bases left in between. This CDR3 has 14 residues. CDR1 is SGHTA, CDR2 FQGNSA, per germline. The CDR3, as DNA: TGTGCCAGCAGCTTATATCCTAGCACAGATACGCAGTATTTT. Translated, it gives CASSLYPSTDTQYF.

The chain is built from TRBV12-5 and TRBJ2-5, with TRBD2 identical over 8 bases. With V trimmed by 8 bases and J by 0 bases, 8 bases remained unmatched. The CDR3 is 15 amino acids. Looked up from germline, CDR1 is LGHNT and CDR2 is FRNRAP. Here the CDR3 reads CASSPGGTYQETQYF. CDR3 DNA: TGTGCTAGTTCTCCGGGGGGGACATACCAAGAGACCCAGTACTTC.

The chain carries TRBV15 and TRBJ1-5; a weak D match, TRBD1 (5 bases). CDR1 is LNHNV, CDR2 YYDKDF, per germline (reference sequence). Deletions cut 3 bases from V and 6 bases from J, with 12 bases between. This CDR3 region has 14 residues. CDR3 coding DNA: TGTGCCACCAGCAGCCCAGGGTTACTTCAGCCCCAGCATTTT. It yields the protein CATSSPGLLQPQHF.

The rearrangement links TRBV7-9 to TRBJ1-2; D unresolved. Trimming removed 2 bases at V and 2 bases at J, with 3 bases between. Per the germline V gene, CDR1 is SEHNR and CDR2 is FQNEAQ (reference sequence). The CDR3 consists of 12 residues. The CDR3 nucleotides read TGTGCCAGCAGCTTACCGAACTATGGCTACACCTTC. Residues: CASSLPNYGYTF.

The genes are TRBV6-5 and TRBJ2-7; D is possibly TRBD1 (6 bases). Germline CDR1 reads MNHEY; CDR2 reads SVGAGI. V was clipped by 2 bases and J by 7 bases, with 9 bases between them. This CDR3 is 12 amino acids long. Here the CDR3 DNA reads TGTGCCAGCAGTTACCCCCAGGGGGAGCAGTACTTC. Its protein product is CASSYPQGEQYF.

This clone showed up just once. The CDR3 coding sequence is TGTGCCAGCACCTCGGGCGCGGGGGGAGTCGCCTACAATGAGCAGTTCTTC. Its protein is CASTSGAGGVAYNEQFF. V is TRBV2 and J is TRBJ2-1, with 8 bases matching TRBD2. The CDR3 consists of 17 residues. In germline, CDR1 is SNHLY, CDR2 FYNNEI. The V segment lost 7 bases and the J segment 2 bases; nucleotides outside the gene matches: 13.

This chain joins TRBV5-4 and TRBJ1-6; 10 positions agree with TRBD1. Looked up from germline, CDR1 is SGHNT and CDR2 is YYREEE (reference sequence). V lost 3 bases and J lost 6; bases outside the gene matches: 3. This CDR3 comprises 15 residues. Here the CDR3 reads CASSSRTGGNSPLHF. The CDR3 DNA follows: TGTGCCAGCAGCTCAAGGACAGGGGGTAATTCACCCCTCCACTTT. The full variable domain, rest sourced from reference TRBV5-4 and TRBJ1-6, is ETGVTQSPTHLIKTRGQQVTLRCSSQSGHNTVSWYQQALGQGPQFIFQYYREEENGRGNFPPRFSGLQFPNYSSELNVNALELDDSALYLCASSSRTGGNSPLHFGNGTRLTVT.

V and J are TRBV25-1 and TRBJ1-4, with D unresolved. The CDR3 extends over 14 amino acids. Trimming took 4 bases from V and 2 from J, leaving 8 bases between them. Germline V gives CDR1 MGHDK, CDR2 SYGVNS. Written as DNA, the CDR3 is TGTGCCAGCAGTGTCGCGGAGACTAATGAAAAACTGTTTTTT. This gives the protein CASSVAETNEKLFF.

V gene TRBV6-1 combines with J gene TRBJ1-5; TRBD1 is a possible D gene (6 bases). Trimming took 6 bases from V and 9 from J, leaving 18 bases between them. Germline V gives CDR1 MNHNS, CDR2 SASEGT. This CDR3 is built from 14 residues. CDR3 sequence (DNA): TGTGCCAGCAGGCGATCGGACAGTCGATGGCCCCAGCATTTT. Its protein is CASRRSDSRWPQHF.

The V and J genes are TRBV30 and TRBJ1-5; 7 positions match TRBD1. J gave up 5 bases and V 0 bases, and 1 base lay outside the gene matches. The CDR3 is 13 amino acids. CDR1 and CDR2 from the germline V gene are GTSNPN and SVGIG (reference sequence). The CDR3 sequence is CAWSVQGDQPQHF. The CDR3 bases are TGTGCCTGGAGTGTGCAGGGGGATCAGCCCCAGCATTTT. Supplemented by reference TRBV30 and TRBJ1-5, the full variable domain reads SQTIHQWPATLVQPVGSPLSLECTVEGTSNPNLYWYRQAAGRGLQLLFYSVGIGQISSEVPQNLSASRPQDRQFILSSKKLLLSDSGFYLCAWSVQGDQPQHFGDGTRLSIL.

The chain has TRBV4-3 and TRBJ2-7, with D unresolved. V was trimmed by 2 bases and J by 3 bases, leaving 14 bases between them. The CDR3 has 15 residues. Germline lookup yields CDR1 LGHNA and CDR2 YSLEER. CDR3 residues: CASSQQLASFYEQYF. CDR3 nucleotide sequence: TGCGCCAGCAGCCAACAACTCGCGTCCTTCTACGAGCAGTACTTC.

The CDR3 nucleotides read TGTGCCTGGGGGGACAGCCTTTTGCAGTTCTTC. Its protein is CAWGDSLLQFF. V usage is TRBV30 and J usage is TRBJ2-1, with 7 bases matching TRBD1. The CDR3 extends over 11 amino acids. With V trimmed by 5 bases and J by 12 bases, 7 bases remained unmatched. Germline V gives CDR1 GTSNPN, CDR2 SVGIG (reference sequence).

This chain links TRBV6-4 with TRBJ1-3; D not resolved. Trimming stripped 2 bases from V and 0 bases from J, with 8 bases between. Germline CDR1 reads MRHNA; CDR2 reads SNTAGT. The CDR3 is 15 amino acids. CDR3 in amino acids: CASSDRDSSGNTIYF. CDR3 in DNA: TGTGCCAGCAGTGACCGGGATAGCTCTGGAAACACCATATATTTT.

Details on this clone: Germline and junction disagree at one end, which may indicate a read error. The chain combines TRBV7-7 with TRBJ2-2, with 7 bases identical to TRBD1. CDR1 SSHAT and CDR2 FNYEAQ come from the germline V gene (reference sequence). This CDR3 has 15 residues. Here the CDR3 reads CASSLTQGYTGELFF. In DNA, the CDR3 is TGTGCTAGCAGTCTCACACAGGGGTACACCGGGGAGCTGTTTTTT.